Listed below are T cell receptor beta chains from one sample, sequenced in a study of response to subunit inactivated influenza vaccine. MiXCR, applied by TCRdb to the RT-PCR reads, yields one record per CDR3 protein. The table lists roughly 500,000 distinct CDR3 sequences, approximately 24% of them singletons, with approximately 3% in the top ten. The same sample was also used in a study of T cells expressing NK-cell markers.

Source: CD4+ T cells sorted from PBMCs, taken 11 to 12 days after vaccination. The receptors shown here come from a man in his fifties who received an inactivated influenza vaccine. Each CDR3 is given with its conserved first and last residue. The D gene is left open where the match is weak. Size values are once, few and many counts, or a class for expanded clones, and some rows have none.

j_gene: TRBJ2-4; abundance: few; v_gene: TRBV3-1; d_gene: TRBD1; CDR3aa: CASSQGQGNIQYF; CDR3nt: TGTGCCAGCAGCCAAGGACAGGGGAACATTCAGTACTTC
j_gene: TRBJ2-7; abundance: once; v_gene: TRBV6-2/TRBV6-3; d_gene: TRBD1; CDR3aa: CASIKTPDRGTYEQYF; CDR3nt: TGTGCCAGCATTAAAACCCCGGACAGGGGTACCTACGAGCAGTACTTC
j_gene: TRBJ2-7; abundance: -; v_gene: TRBV11-2; d_gene: -; CDR3aa: CASSSQTGQPYEQYF; CDR3nt: TGTGCCAGCAGCTCCCAGACTGGACAACCCTACGAGCAGTACTTC
j_gene: TRBJ1-6; abundance: few; v_gene: TRBV3-1; d_gene: -; CDR3aa: CASSQRAIYNSPLHF; CDR3nt: TGTGCCAGCAGCCAGAGGGCCATCTATAATTCACCCCTCCACTTT
j_gene: TRBJ2-3; abundance: -; v_gene: TRBV6-1; d_gene: -; CDR3aa: CASTGSGRDTQYF; CDR3nt: TGTGCCAGCACAGGGTCGGGGCGGGATACGCAGTATTTT
j_gene: TRBJ1-4; abundance: -; v_gene: TRBV7-2; d_gene: -; CDR3aa: CASSLDRGSNEKLFF; CDR3nt: TGTGCCAGCAGCTTAGATAGGGGGTCCAATGAAAAACTGTTTTTT
j_gene: TRBJ2-5; abundance: few; v_gene: TRBV7-9; d_gene: -; CDR3aa: CASTSDTLMAETQYF; CDR3nt: TGTGCCAGCACCTCGGACACCCTAATGGCAGAGACCCAGTACTTC
j_gene: TRBJ1-5; abundance: -; v_gene: TRBV7-2; d_gene: TRBD1; CDR3aa: CASSFLGQGVSQPQHF; CDR3nt: TGTGCCAGCAGCTTTTTGGGACAGGGTGTTTCTCAGCCCCAGCATTTT
j_gene: TRBJ2-5; abundance: -; v_gene: TRBV6-2/TRBV6-3; d_gene: -; CDR3aa: CASSYDEETQYF; CDR3nt: TGTGCCAGCAGTTATGACGAGGAGACCCAGTACTTC
j_gene: TRBJ1-1; abundance: -; v_gene: TRBV18; d_gene: -; CDR3aa: CASSQQRTLGNTEAFF; CDR3nt: TGTGCCAGCTCCCAACAAAGGACTCTAGGGAACACTGAAGCTTTCTTT
j_gene: TRBJ2-7; abundance: few; v_gene: TRBV12-3/TRBV12-4; d_gene: -; CDR3aa: CASSNSDGPYEQYF; CDR3nt: TGTGCCAGCAGTAACTCAGACGGGCCCTACGAGCAGTACTTC
j_gene: TRBJ1-1; abundance: -; v_gene: TRBV4-3; d_gene: TRBD1; CDR3aa: CASSPDYRTGGENTEAFF; CDR3nt: TGCGCCAGCAGCCCAGATTACAGGACAGGGGGTGAGAACACTGAAGCTTTCTTT
j_gene: TRBJ2-5; abundance: few; v_gene: TRBV20-1; d_gene: TRBD2; CDR3aa: CSADGASGRPQETQYF; CDR3nt: TGCAGTGCTGATGGGGCTAGCGGGAGGCCACAAGAGACCCAGTACTTC
j_gene: TRBJ2-1; abundance: -; v_gene: TRBV12-3/TRBV12-4; d_gene: TRBD2; CDR3aa: CASAAGGRNEQFF; CDR3nt: TGTGCCAGTGCCGCGGGGGGGCGAAATGAGCAGTTCTTC
j_gene: TRBJ1-2; abundance: -; v_gene: TRBV4-2; d_gene: -; CDR3aa: CASSQVPGSNYGYTF; CDR3nt: TGTGCCAGCAGCCAAGTTCCGGGATCGAACTATGGCTACACCTTC
j_gene: TRBJ2-3; abundance: few; v_gene: TRBV29-1; d_gene: -; CDR3aa: CSVDGIRGTDTQYF; CDR3nt: TGCAGCGTTGACGGGATAAGGGGGACAGATACGCAGTATTTT
j_gene: TRBJ2-7; abundance: -; v_gene: TRBV12-3/TRBV12-4; d_gene: -; CDR3aa: CASSWTSTEYEQYF; CDR3nt: TGTGCCAGCAGTTGGACCTCGACGGAATACGAGCAGTACTTC
j_gene: TRBJ2-1; abundance: -; v_gene: TRBV6-2/TRBV6-3; d_gene: -; CDR3aa: CASSDADRDNEQFF; CDR3nt: TGTGCCAGCAGCGACGCGGACAGAGACAATGAGCAGTTCTTC
j_gene: TRBJ2-1; abundance: few; v_gene: TRBV7-9; d_gene: -; CDR3aa: CASSFRLNEQFF; CDR3nt: TGTGCCAGCAGCTTCCGACTCAATGAGCAGTTCTTC
j_gene: TRBJ2-5; abundance: few; v_gene: TRBV28; d_gene: TRBD1; CDR3aa: CASSLWGEGARETQYF; CDR3nt: TGTGCCAGCAGTTTATGGGGCGAGGGGGCTCGGGAGACCCAGTACTTC
j_gene: TRBJ2-1; abundance: -; v_gene: TRBV4-2; d_gene: TRBD2; CDR3aa: CASSQDEGSGGSSNEQFF; CDR3nt: TGTGCCAGCAGCCAAGATGAAGGTAGCGGGGGGAGTTCCAATGAGCAGTTCTTC
j_gene: TRBJ2-1; abundance: -; v_gene: TRBV12-3/TRBV12-4; d_gene: TRBD2; CDR3aa: CASSPRILAGYNEQFF; CDR3nt: TGTGCCAGCAGTCCTCGGATATTAGCGGGGTACAATGAGCAGTTCTTC
j_gene: TRBJ2-5; abundance: -; v_gene: TRBV4-3; d_gene: -; CDR3aa: CASHLWGRGETQYF; CDR3nt: TGCGCCAGCCACCTGTGGGGGCGCGGAGAGACCCAGTACTTC
j_gene: TRBJ2-1; abundance: few; v_gene: TRBV10-3; d_gene: TRBD1; CDR3aa: CAISGHSGTVDNEQFF; CDR3nt: TGTGCCATCAGTGGTCATTCGGGGACAGTGGACAATGAGCAGTTCTTC
j_gene: TRBJ2-5; abundance: many; v_gene: TRBV18; d_gene: -; CDR3aa: CASSPQQETQYF; CDR3nt: TGTGCCAGCTCACCACAGCAAGAGACCCAGTACTTC
j_gene: TRBJ1-6; abundance: few; v_gene: TRBV12-3/TRBV12-4; d_gene: -; CDR3aa: CASSLLGGGGSPLHF; CDR3nt: TGTGCCAGCAGTTTATTAGGGGGGGGCGGTTCACCCCTCCACTTT
j_gene: TRBJ2-7; abundance: -; v_gene: TRBV10-3; d_gene: -; CDR3aa: CAISTPGTRYEQYF; CDR3nt: TGTGCCATCAGTACCCCCGGGACAAGATACGAGCAGTACTTC
j_gene: TRBJ2-6; abundance: once; v_gene: TRBV19; d_gene: -; CDR3aa: CASSIDLGVAGANVLTF; CDR3nt: TGTGCCAGTAGTATAGATCTCGGGGTTGCTGGGGCCAACGTCCTGACTTTC
j_gene: TRBJ1-6; abundance: -; v_gene: TRBV12-3/TRBV12-4; d_gene: -; CDR3aa: CASSSGADSPLHF; CDR3nt: TGTGCCAGCAGTTCGGGAGCAGATTCACCCCTCCACTTT
j_gene: TRBJ1-5; abundance: few; v_gene: TRBV7-2; d_gene: -; CDR3aa: CASSLVAGANQPQHF; CDR3nt: TGTGCCAGCAGCTTAGTAGCAGGGGCCAATCAGCCCCAGCATTTT
j_gene: TRBJ1-1; abundance: -; v_gene: TRBV7-9; d_gene: -; CDR3aa: CASSLPKGNTEAFF; CDR3nt: TGTGCCAGCAGCCTACCCAAGGGGAACACTGAAGCTTTCTTT
j_gene: TRBJ2-7; abundance: few; v_gene: TRBV7-2; d_gene: TRBD2; CDR3aa: CASSLWRSGRATYEQYF; CDR3nt: TGTGCCAGCAGCTTATGGAGGAGCGGGAGGGCCACCTACGAGCAGTACTTC
j_gene: TRBJ2-1; abundance: -; v_gene: TRBV7-9; d_gene: TRBD2; CDR3aa: CASRGSGTSFHNEQFF; CDR3nt: TGTGCCAGCAGGGGTTCCGGGACTAGCTTCCACAATGAGCAGTTCTTC
j_gene: TRBJ2-2; abundance: -; v_gene: TRBV7-9; d_gene: -; CDR3aa: CAPRGPNTGELFF; CDR3nt: TGTGCCCCTCGAGGTCCGAACACCGGGGAGCTGTTTTTT
j_gene: TRBJ1-6; abundance: -; v_gene: TRBV27; d_gene: TRBD1; CDR3aa: CASSYRGGSPLHF; CDR3nt: TGTGCCAGCAGTTACAGGGGAGGTTCACCCCTCCACTTT
j_gene: TRBJ2-4; abundance: -; v_gene: TRBV28; d_gene: -; CDR3aa: CASRKAGQHLGNIQYF; CDR3nt: TGTGCCAGCCGGAAGGCGGGCCAACATCTGGGAAACATTCAGTACTTC
j_gene: TRBJ2-3; abundance: many; v_gene: TRBV29-1; d_gene: TRBD1; CDR3aa: CSVEKGATDTQYF; CDR3nt: TGCAGCGTTGAAAAGGGGGCCACAGATACGCAGTATTTT
j_gene: TRBJ2-1; abundance: -; v_gene: TRBV7-2; d_gene: -; CDR3aa: CASSGRGGAKEQFF; CDR3nt: TGTGCCAGCAGCGGTCGAGGGGGGGCAAAGGAGCAGTTCTTC
j_gene: TRBJ2-7; abundance: -; v_gene: TRBV4-2; d_gene: -; CDR3aa: CASSQVGSSYEQYF; CDR3nt: TGTGCCAGCAGCCAAGTTGGGAGTTCCTACGAGCAGTACTTC
j_gene: TRBJ2-1; abundance: -; v_gene: TRBV7-2; d_gene: TRBD2; CDR3aa: CASSLVAGGGNEQFF; CDR3nt: TGTGCCAGCAGCTTAGTAGCGGGAGGGGGAAATGAGCAGTTCTTC
j_gene: TRBJ1-5; abundance: few; v_gene: TRBV28; d_gene: -; CDR3aa: CASKRQGSYSNQPQHF; CDR3nt: TGTGCCAGCAAAAGGCAGGGATCGTATAGCAATCAGCCCCAGCATTTT
j_gene: TRBJ2-7; abundance: few; v_gene: TRBV10-3; d_gene: -; CDR3aa: CAIEAGGRQNF; CDR3nt: TGTGCCATCGAAGCAGGGGGGAGGCAGAACTTC
j_gene: TRBJ2-1; abundance: -; v_gene: TRBV5-1; d_gene: TRBD2; CDR3aa: CASSTTSGSSSYNEQFF; CDR3nt: TGCGCCAGCAGCACGACTAGCGGGAGTTCCTCCTACAATGAGCAGTTCTTC
j_gene: TRBJ2-1; abundance: -; v_gene: TRBV7-9; d_gene: TRBD2; CDR3aa: CASSPPSGRASYNEQFF; CDR3nt: TGTGCCAGCAGCCCGCCTAGCGGGAGGGCCTCCTACAATGAGCAGTTCTTC
j_gene: TRBJ2-7; abundance: -; v_gene: TRBV12-3/TRBV12-4; d_gene: -; CDR3aa: CASSFTDGLGQYF; CDR3nt: TGTGCCAGCAGTTTCACGGACGGCCTGGGGCAGTACTTC
j_gene: TRBJ2-1; abundance: few; v_gene: TRBV20-1; d_gene: -; CDR3aa: CSASKRGQFF; CDR3nt: TGCAGTGCTAGTAAGCGTGGGCAGTTCTTC
j_gene: TRBJ2-1; abundance: few; v_gene: TRBV4-1; d_gene: -; CDR3aa: CASSLSWATEQFF; CDR3nt: TGCGCCAGCAGCCTCAGCTGGGCGACTGAGCAGTTCTTC
j_gene: TRBJ2-1; abundance: -; v_gene: TRBV5-1; d_gene: -; CDR3aa: CASSLDGGNLNEQFF; CDR3nt: TGCGCCAGCAGCTTGGACGGCGGAAACCTCAATGAGCAGTTCTTC
j_gene: TRBJ1-1; abundance: few; v_gene: TRBV6-2/TRBV6-3; d_gene: -; CDR3aa: CASSYGSYTEAFF; CDR3nt: TGTGCCAGCAGTTACGGGAGTTACACTGAAGCTTTCTTT
j_gene: TRBJ1-1; abundance: -; v_gene: TRBV20-1; d_gene: -; CDR3aa: CSATPGHLNTEAFF; CDR3nt: TGCAGTGCTACCCCGGGACACTTGAACACTGAAGCTTTCTTT
j_gene: TRBJ2-5; abundance: -; v_gene: TRBV20-1; d_gene: -; CDR3aa: CSAKLQETQYF; CDR3nt: TGCAGTGCTAAACTGCAAGAGACCCAGTACTTC
j_gene: TRBJ2-1; abundance: -; v_gene: TRBV20-1; d_gene: -; CDR3aa: CSARSGASSYNEQFF; CDR3nt: TGCAGTGCTAGATCGGGAGCCAGCTCCTACAATGAGCAGTTCTTC
j_gene: TRBJ2-1; abundance: -; v_gene: TRBV5-1; d_gene: TRBD1; CDR3aa: CASSYGQEYNEQFF; CDR3nt: TGCGCCAGCAGCTATGGACAGGAGTACAATGAGCAGTTCTTC